The T cell receptor beta chain under discussion was sequenced for a study of CD4 T cells in relation to SARS-CoV-2 and coronaviruses. For the study at large: No peptide or an HIV-1 Nef peptide pool served as negative control. Findings and caveats of the study: Monoreactive clones expanded significantly more to SARS-CoV-2 than crossreactive clones did.

Some clones are missing from TCRdb's copy, which holds only in-frame ones; the method was immunoSEQ multiplex PCR. The sample holds about 22,000 clones, less than 75% seen once. On this clone itself: Its antigen is as yet unknown.

The unexposed donors gave CD4+ T cells in about 2011-2018, prior to COVID-19. Isolation of CD4+ T cells took place after approximately 10 days in culture. Cells permitting, SARS-CoV-2 S/N and four cold-coronavirus spikes were tested on unexposed-donor CD4+ T cells. CDR1 and CDR2 (germline): ENHRY, SYGVKD. With 5 bases clipped from V and 6 bases from J, the junction kept 4 bases outside the gene matches. The CDR3 runs to 14 residues. J is TRBJ1-6 and V is TRBV10-3, with 7 nucleotides matching TRBD1. Input material: CD4+ T cells from PBMCs, cultured in vitro. The sequence was obtained from a human donor in good health. The CDR3 sequence is CAISTGQSNSPLHF. For the CDR3, the DNA is TGTGCCATCAGTACGGGACAGAGTAATTCACCCCTCCACTTT.